One and the same sample provided the 12 T cell receptor beta chains below, sequenced in a study of blood T cells in healthy people across ages. A second PCR, run for about 6 to 12 cycles, used a sample-barcoded 5' primer plus a J-beta primer mix. TCRdb called the 5' RACE reads again in MiXCR, with one record for every CDR3 protein. The sample shows approximately 690,000 distinct CDR3 sequences, roughly two fifths of them seen only once. The specimen sequenced was blood. The receptors shown here come from a man aged 80 or over in good health.

The chain uses TRBV21-1 and TRBJ2-3; the table assigns TRBD1, which was not confirmed against the DNA. TRBV21-1 is marked as a pseudogene. CDR3 length: 15 amino acids. CDR3 DNA: TGTGCCAGCGAGTTTGGGGGGTCACTCACAGATACGCAGTATTTT. Translating it yields CASEFGGSLTDTQYF.

This clonotype was seen more than once but under ten times. This chain uses TRBV3-1 with TRBJ2-3; TRBD1 agrees at 8 bases. Unmatched junction bases numbered 9, after V lost 3 bases and J lost 4 bases. The CDR3 consists of 16 residues. Germline assignment: CDR1 LGHDT and CDR2 YNNKEL (reference sequence). The CDR3 loop reads CASSHRGRGRSDTQYF. The CDR3, as DNA: TGTGCCAGCAGCCACCGGGGCAGGGGGCGTTCAGATACGCAGTATTTT.

This clonotype was counted a few times. V usage is TRBV3-1 and J usage is TRBJ2-1, with TRBD1 matching 9 bases. With 1 base clipped from V and 8 bases from J, the junction kept 9 bases outside the gene matches. Germline CDR1 and CDR2: LGHDT and YNNKEL (reference sequence). This CDR3 spans 16 amino acids. The CDR3 protein is CASSQGGTGRSYEQFF. The CDR3 DNA is TGTGCCAGCAGCCAAGGCGGGACAGGGAGAAGCTATGAGCAGTTCTTC.

The rearrangement links TRBV7-9 to TRBJ2-1, with 11 bases fitting TRBD2. The CDR3 sequence is 18 residues long. Trimming cost V 5 bases and J 2 bases; bases outside gene matches: 11. Germline CDR1 and CDR2: SEHNR and FQNEAQ (reference sequence). CDR3 DNA: TGTGCCAGCAGCCGTCGTACTAGCGGGAGTCGGCCCTACAATGAGCAGTTCTTC. The encoded protein is CASSRRTSGSRPYNEQFF.

The gene calls are TRBV5-1 and TRBJ1-4, with 9 nucleotides matching TRBD1. Germline V gene sequence: CDR1 SGHRS, CDR2 YFSETQ. The length of the CDR3 is 15 residues. V shed 4 bases, J shed 7 bases, and the junction held 8 bases outside the gene matches. The chain's CDR3 is CASSPGQGSPEKLFF. CDR3 nucleotides: TGCGCCAGCAGCCCGGGACAGGGTTCTCCTGAAAAACTGTTTTTT.

In regard to this clonotype: A read error may be the cause here, since a much bigger clone is one base away. The chain couples TRBV5-1 to TRBJ2-7; possibly TRBD2 for D (5 bases). V lost 4 bases to trimming and J lost 7 bases, with 15 bases between them. Looked up from germline, CDR1 is SGHRS and CDR2 is YFSETQ. CDR3 length: 13 residues. DNA for the CDR3: TGCGCCAGCAGCGTGGGCCCTTCGGGGGAGCAGTACTTC. Its translation: CASSVGPSGEQYF.

This clonotype was seen once. V gene TRBV18 combines with J gene TRBJ2-7, with D possibly TRBD2 on 6 matching bases. Trimming left V 3 bases short and J 2 bases short, with 11 bases between. Per the germline V gene, CDR1 is KGHSH and CDR2 is LQKENI. The CDR3 loop spans 14 amino acids. The CDR3 is CASSPPSGAYEQYF. The CDR3 DNA follows: TGTGCCAGCTCACCTCCATCGGGGGCCTACGAGCAGTACTTC. Together with reference TRBV18 and TRBJ2-7, the CDR3 gives the full variable domain: NAGVMQNPRHLVRRRGQEARLRCSPMKGHSHVYWYRQLPEEGLKFMVYLQKENIIDESGMPKERFSAEFPKEGPSILRIQQVVRGDSAAYFCASSPPSGAYEQYFGPGTRLTVT.

This clonotype has a handful of counts. V usage is TRBV6-6 and J usage is TRBJ2-3; TRBD2 agrees at 12 bases. Losses at the gene ends were 6 bases for V and 3 bases for J; bases not matched to a gene: 7. The CDR3 loop spans 16 amino acids. The germline V gene has CDR1 MNHNY and CDR2 SVGAGI (reference sequence). DNA of the CDR3: TGTGCCAGCAGGGATGCCCTAGCGGGAGGGACAGATACGCAGTATTTT. This codes for CASRDALAGGTDTQYF.

This clonotype was seen at least ten times. V gene TRBV12-3 or TRBV12-4 combines with J gene TRBJ2-7, with D possibly matching TRBD1 (7 bases). V was shortened by 6 bases and J by 10 bases, with 16 bases between the two germline ends. This CDR3 has 12 residues. The CDR3 protein is CASSPTGRYQYF. DNA for the CDR3: TGTGCCAGCAGCCCGACAGGGAGGTATCAGTACTTC.

The V and J genes are TRBV28 and TRBJ1-2; no clear D. V lost 5 bases, J lost 7 bases, and 8 bases lay in between. The CDR3 length is 11 residues. Germline V gene lookup returns CDR1 MDHEN and CDR2 SYDVKM. This CDR3 is CASSHSGGYTF. As DNA, the CDR3 is TGTGCCAGCAGTCACAGTGGTGGCTACACCTTC.

This clonotype was seen many times. This chain uses TRBV7-3 with TRBJ2-3; 10 bases align to TRBD2. CDR1 SGHTA and CDR2 FQGTGA come from the germline V gene. V dropped 0 bases and J dropped 3; count of bases not matched to a gene: 0. The CDR3 length is 15 residues. CDR3 bases: TGTGCCAGCAGCTTAACTAGCGGGAGGACAGATACGCAGTATTTT. It codes for CASSLTSGRTDTQYF.

This clonotype was observed a few times. The V call is TRBV12-3 or TRBV12-4, the J call TRBJ2-1; 7 nucleotides agree with TRBD2. The CDR3 totals 16 residues. Germline trimming cut 1 base from V and 7 bases from J; bases unmatched to any gene: 10. In nucleotides, the CDR3 is TGTGCCAGCAGTTTAGGGCCGGGACGGGGAGGGAATGAGCAGTTCTTC. Translated: CASSLGPGRGGNEQFF.